This record looks at one TCR beta chain sequence and its context. Participant ages covered about 18 to 100 years across about 25 US areas. Cohorts were assigned according to the clinical history that participants reported. Sequencing was performed with immunoSEQ multiplex PCR; in TCRdb, only in-frame clones are kept and a portion is missing. The repertoire has approximately 180,000 clones, 84% of them found once; the top ten carry approximately 16%. This record comes from a study of blood T cell repertoires in COVID-19. Study-wide context: The analysed material was cDNA or gDNA that came from T cells, B-cell-depleted T cells, or PBMCs.

The V segment lost 0 bases and the J segment 6 bases; nucleotides outside the gene matches: 14. Looked up from germline, CDR1 is SGHNT and CDR2 is YYREEE (reference sequence). There are 18 residues in the CDR3. The sequencing input was PBMCs or T cells enriched from blood (not recorded which). This clonotype was sampled from a man over 45 who had recovered from COVID-19. The chain combines TRBV5-4 with TRBJ2-3; 9 nucleotides align to TRBD2. DNA for the CDR3: TGTGCCAGCAGCTTGGCCAGTCTTGGGCGGGGGGGGACGGATACGCAGTATTTT. It is translated as CASSLASLGRGGTDTQYF.